This TCR beta chain derives from a study of early T cells in non-severe SARS-CoV-2 infection. There are many counts of this clonotype. Its ends do not fully match the called genes, so a read error is possible. One entry per CDR3 protein results from TCRdb running MiXCR on the 5' RACE reads. The sample holds some 25,000 distinct CDR3 sequences, 4.3% seen once. The length of the CDR3 is 14 residues. Germline lookup yields CDR1 SSHAT and CDR2 FNYEAQ (reference sequence). The chain is built from TRBV7-7 and TRBJ2-5, with a possible D match to TRBD2 (5 bases). The source of this sequence is an adult who was a healthcare worker with PCR-confirmed SARS-CoV-2 infection or an uninfected control (not recorded which). Sequencing used whole blood. CDR3 amino acids: CASSFSREQETQYF. CDR3 DNA: TGTGCTAGCAGCTTTTCTAGGGAGCAAGAGACCCAGTACTTC.